This TCR beta chain stems from a study of cytomegalovirus exposure and HLA in healthy donors. Germline V gene lookup returns CDR1 KGHSH and CDR2 LQKENI. Trimming removed 2 bases at V and 2 bases at J, with 11 bases between. The CDR3 consists of 15 residues. Study outcomes and limitations: When a later analysis compared HLA-associated TCR beta chains with equally common others, the HLA-associated chains turned out to be more clonally expanded and to have lower generation probabilities. Using the classifier, cytomegalovirus status was reportedly diagnosed with high specificity and sensitivity. In a later analysis, at a false discovery rate of 0.05, over 15,000 TCR beta sequences matched HLA alleles.

PCR primers comprised 60 Vbeta and 13 Jbeta primers. TCRdb keeps only in-frame clones here, not all; method: immunoSEQ multiplex PCR. Here the sample spans some 67,000 clones, more than 80% being singletons. Remarks on this clone: Its target is not known.

Donors were ostensibly healthy at sampling, although undocumented immune exposures were probable. V gene TRBV18 combines with J gene TRBJ2-3, with D possibly being TRBD2 (5 bases). The sequence was collected from a woman aged 25 to 39 in good health and CMV-seropositive. The sample was PBMCs. This CDR3 reads CASSPTTLDTDTQYF. The CDR3 region has the DNA TGTGCCAGCTCACCAACGACACTAGACACAGATACGCAGTATTTT.